This TCR beta chain was profiled in a study of cytomegalovirus exposure and HLA in healthy donors. As regards this clone: Antigen unknown.

The germline V gene encodes CDR1 LNHDA and CDR2 SQIVND (reference sequence). The length of the CDR3 is 13 residues. Trimming removed 4 bases from V and 4 bases from J, with 10 bases in between. Healthy bone marrow donors made up the donors. Broader study findings: Evidence from a later analysis indicated that most CMV-associated TCR beta chains looked HLA-restricted. Immune exposure information comprised only CMV serostatus.

Vbeta (60) and Jbeta (13) primers were used in the PCR. Sequencing used immunoSEQ multiplex PCR; TCRdb keeps in-frame clones, though not all of them. The table has fewer than 150,000 clones, around 80% seen once. The genes are TRBV19 and TRBJ1-2; TRBD1 is a possible D gene (5 bases). The sequence came from a man aged 25 to 45 in good health and CMV-seronegative. Sequencing input: PBMCs. This CDR3 is CASSSGAVYGYTF. The DNA of the CDR3 is TGTGCCAGTAGTAGCGGGGCTGTCTATGGCTACACCTTC.